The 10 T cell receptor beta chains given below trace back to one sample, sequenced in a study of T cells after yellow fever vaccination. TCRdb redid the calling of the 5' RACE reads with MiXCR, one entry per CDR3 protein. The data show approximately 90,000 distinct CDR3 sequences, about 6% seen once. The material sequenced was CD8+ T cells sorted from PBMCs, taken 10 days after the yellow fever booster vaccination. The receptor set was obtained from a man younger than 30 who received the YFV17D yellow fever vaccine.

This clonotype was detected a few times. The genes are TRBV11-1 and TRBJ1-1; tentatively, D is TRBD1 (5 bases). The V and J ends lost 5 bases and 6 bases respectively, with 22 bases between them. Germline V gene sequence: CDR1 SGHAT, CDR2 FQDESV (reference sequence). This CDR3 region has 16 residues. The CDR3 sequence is CASSARDEIWVAEAFF. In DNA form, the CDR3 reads TGTGCCAGCAGCGCTAGGGACGAGATTTGGGTGGCTGAAGCTTTCTTT.

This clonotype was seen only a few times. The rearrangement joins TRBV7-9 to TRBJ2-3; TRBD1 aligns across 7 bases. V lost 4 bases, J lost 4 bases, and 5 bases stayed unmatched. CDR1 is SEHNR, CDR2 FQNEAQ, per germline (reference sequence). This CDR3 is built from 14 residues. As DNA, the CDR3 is TGTGCCAGCAGCTCTAGACAGGGAGCAGATACGCAGTATTTT. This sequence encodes CASSSRQGADTQYF.

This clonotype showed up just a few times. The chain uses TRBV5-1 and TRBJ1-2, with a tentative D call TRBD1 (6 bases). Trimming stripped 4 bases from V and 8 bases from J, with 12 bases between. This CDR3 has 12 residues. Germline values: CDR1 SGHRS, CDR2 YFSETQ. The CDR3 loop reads CASSDTGHGYTF. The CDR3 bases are TGCGCCAGCAGCGACACAGGGCACGGCTACACCTTC. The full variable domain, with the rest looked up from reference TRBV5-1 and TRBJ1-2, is KAGVTQTPRYLIKTRGQQVTLSCSPISGHRSVSWYQQTPGQGLQFLFEYFSETQRNKGNFPGRFSGRQFSNSRSEMNVSTLELGDSALYLCASSDTGHGYTFGSGTRLTVV.

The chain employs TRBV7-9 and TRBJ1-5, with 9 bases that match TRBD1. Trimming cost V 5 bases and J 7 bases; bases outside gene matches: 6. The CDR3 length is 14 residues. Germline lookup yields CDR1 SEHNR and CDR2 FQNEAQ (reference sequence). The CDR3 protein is CASSHGQGKQPQHF. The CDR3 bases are TGTGCCAGCAGCCACGGACAGGGGAAACAGCCCCAGCATTTT.

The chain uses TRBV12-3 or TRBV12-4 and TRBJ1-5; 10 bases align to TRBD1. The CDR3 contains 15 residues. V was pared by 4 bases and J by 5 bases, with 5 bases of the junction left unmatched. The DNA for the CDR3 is TGTGCCAGCAGTTGGACAGGGGGAAGGGATCAGCCCCAGCATTTT. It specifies CASSWTGGRDQPQHF.

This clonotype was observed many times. The CDR3 loop is CASSELGSEHIQYF. The CDR3, as DNA: TGTGCCAGCAGTGAATTGGGTTCAGAGCACATTCAGTACTTC. The J gene is TRBJ2-4, the V gene TRBV6-1; D not resolved. The V and J ends lost 2 bases and 8 bases respectively, with 13 bases between them. This CDR3 comprises 14 residues. Germline V gene data show CDR1 as MNHNS and CDR2 as SASEGT.

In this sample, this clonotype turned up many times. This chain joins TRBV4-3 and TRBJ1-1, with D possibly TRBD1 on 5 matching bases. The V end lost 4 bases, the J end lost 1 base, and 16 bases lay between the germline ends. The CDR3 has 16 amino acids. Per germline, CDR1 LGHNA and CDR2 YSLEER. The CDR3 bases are TGCGCCAGCAGCCCACTCGAGGGGAAGGGGAACACTGAAGCTTTCTTT. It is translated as CASSPLEGKGNTEAFF.

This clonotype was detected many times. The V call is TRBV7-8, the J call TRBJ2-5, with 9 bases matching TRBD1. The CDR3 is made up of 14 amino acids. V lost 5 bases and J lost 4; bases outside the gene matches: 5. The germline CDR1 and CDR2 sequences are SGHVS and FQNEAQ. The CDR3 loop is CASSVYRGPETQYF. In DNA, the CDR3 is TGTGCCAGCAGCGTCTACAGGGGGCCAGAGACCCAGTACTTC.

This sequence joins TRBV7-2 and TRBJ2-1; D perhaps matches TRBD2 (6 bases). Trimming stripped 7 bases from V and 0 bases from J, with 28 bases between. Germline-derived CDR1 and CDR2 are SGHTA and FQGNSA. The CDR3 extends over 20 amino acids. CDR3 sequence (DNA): TGTGCCAGCACCGAAGCGGCGGGACTCCAATTTGAGGGCTCCTACAATGAGCAGTTCTTC. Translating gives CASTEAAGLQFEGSYNEQFF.

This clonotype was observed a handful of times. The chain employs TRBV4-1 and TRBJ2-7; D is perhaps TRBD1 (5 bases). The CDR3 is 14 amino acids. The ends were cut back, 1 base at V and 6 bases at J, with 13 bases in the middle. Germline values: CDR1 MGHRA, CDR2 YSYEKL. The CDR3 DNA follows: TGCGCCAGCAGCCAAGTTAGTGGGGCTGGCGAGCAGTACGTC. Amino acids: CASSQVSGAGEQYV.